The next 4 T cell receptor beta chains were all read from a single sample in a study of blood T cell repertoires in COVID-19. Sequencing was performed with immunoSEQ multiplex PCR; in TCRdb, only in-frame clones are kept and a portion is missing. Of 150,000 to 180,000 clones detected, 80% to 90% appear once; the ten largest clones hold approximately 2.4%. Sequences were obtained from peripheral blood. The receptors derive from a woman in her sixties or seventies with acute or convalescent COVID-19.

The gene calls are TRBV5-5 and TRBJ2-3; D unclear. This CDR3 contains 15 residues. The germline V gene encodes CDR1 SGHKS and CDR2 YYEKEE (reference sequence). V shed 4 bases and J shed 3 bases, with 15 bases lying between them. CDR3: CASSPRPRRTDTQYF. CDR3 bases: TGTGCCAGCAGCCCTCGACCCCGGAGAACAGATACGCAGTATTTT. The complete variable domain, with remaining parts taken from reference TRBV5-5 and TRBJ2-3, reads DAGVTQSPTHLIKTRGQQVTLRCSPISGHKSVSWYQQVLGQGPQFIFQYYEKEERGRGNFPDRFSARQFPNYSSELNVNALLLGDSALYLCASSPRPRRTDTQYFGPGTRLTVL.

This chain uses TRBV5-1 with TRBJ2-1; 7 bases line up with TRBD2. V was clipped by 1 base and J by 4 bases; unmatched bases: 5. Germline CDR1 SGHRS, CDR2 YFSETQ. The length of the CDR3 is 15 residues. CDR3: CASSLQAGVYNEQFF. The CDR3 DNA reads TGCGCCAGCAGCTTGCAGGCGGGGGTATACAATGAGCAGTTCTTC.

The chain employs TRBV12-3 or TRBV12-4 and TRBJ1-2, with 8 positions matching TRBD1. V was pared by 4 bases and J by 4 bases, with 2 bases of the junction left unmatched. This CDR3 has 13 residues. CDR3 in amino acids: CASSSGQGYGYTF. Written as DNA, the CDR3 is TGTGCCAGCAGTTCCGGACAGGGCTATGGCTACACCTTC.

The rearrangement joins TRBV7-3 to TRBJ1-2, with D perhaps TRBD1 (6 bases). Per the germline V gene, CDR1 is SGHTA and CDR2 is FQGTGA. V was clipped by 1 base and J by 8 bases, with 23 bases between them. The CDR3 consists of 17 residues. The CDR3 is CASSLKPEGTGRGGYTF. DNA of the CDR3: TGTGCCAGCAGCTTAAAGCCTGAGGGAACAGGAAGGGGGGGCTACACCTTC. Looking up the rest from reference TRBV7-3 and TRBJ1-2 gives the full variable domain: GAGVSQTPSNKVTEKGKYVELRCDPISGHTALYWYRQSLGQGPEFLIYFQGTGAADDSGLPNDRFFAVRPEGSVSTLKIQRTERGDSAVYLCASSLKPEGTGRGGYTFGSGTRLTVV.